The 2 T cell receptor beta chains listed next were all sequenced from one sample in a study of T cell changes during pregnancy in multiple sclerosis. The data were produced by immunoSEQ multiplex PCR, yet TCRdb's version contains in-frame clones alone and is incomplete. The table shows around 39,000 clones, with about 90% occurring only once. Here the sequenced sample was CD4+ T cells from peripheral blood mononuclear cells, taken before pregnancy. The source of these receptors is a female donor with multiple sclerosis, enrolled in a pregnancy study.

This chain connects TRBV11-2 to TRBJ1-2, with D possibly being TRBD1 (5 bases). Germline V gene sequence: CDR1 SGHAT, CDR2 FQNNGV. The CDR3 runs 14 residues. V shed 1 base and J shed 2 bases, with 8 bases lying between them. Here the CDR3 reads CASSLGAGNYGYTF. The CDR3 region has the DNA TGTGCCAGCAGCTTAGGGGCAGGGAACTATGGCTACACCTTC.

The CDR3, as DNA: TGCGCCAGCAGTGGACTAGCGGGAGGCGGAGAGACCCAGTACTTC. Translated, it gives CASSGLAGGGETQYF. The chain joins TRBV5-1 to TRBJ2-5; 14 bases line up with TRBD2. Germline-derived CDR1 and CDR2 are SGHRS and YFSETQ. After removal of 5 bases from V and 4 bases from J, the junction contained 4 bases not matched to a gene. The CDR3 runs 15 residues.